These 19 T cell receptor beta chains were sequenced from one sample in a study of identical twins. From the 5' RACE reads, TCRdb called clonotypes with MiXCR, one entry per CDR3 protein. Of roughly 1,500,000 distinct CDR3 sequences in the sample, less than 40% were seen once. Sequencing was done on a sample of cord blood. The receptors were sampled from a newborn girl in good health.

The chain joins TRBV29-1 to TRBJ1-2, with no clear D. V lost 4 bases to trimming and J lost 4 bases, with 13 bases between them. The CDR3 covers 13 residues. Germline CDR1 is SQVTM and CDR2 is ANQGSEA. The CDR3 sequence: CSVAPTRIYGYTF. The CDR3, as DNA: TGCAGCGTTGCCCCCACGAGAATCTATGGCTACACCTTC.

This sequence joins TRBV30 and TRBJ1-4; D may be TRBD1 (6 bases). Per germline, CDR1 GTSNPN and CDR2 SVGIG (reference sequence). The CDR3 runs 13 residues. V shed 0 bases and J shed 8 bases, with 10 bases lying between them. The CDR3 nucleotides read TGTGCCTGGAGTGTACAGGGAGGCGAAAAACTGTTTTTT. Its translation is CAWSVQGGEKLFF.

This clonotype showed up many times. V is TRBV4-1 and J is TRBJ2-4; D ambiguous. The germline V and J ends were trimmed by 1 base and 0 bases, with 7 bases remaining between them. CDR1 and CDR2 from the germline V gene are MGHRA and YSYEKL. The CDR3 is made up of 15 amino acids. CDR3 in amino acids: CASSQAVLAKNIQYF. The DNA for the CDR3 is TGCGCCAGCAGCCAAGCGGTACTAGCCAAAAACATTCAGTACTTC.

The CDR3 here is CSARSGEGSNQPQHF. CDR3 in DNA: TGCAGTGCTAGGTCAGGGGAGGGAAGCAATCAGCCCCAGCATTTT. The gene calls are TRBV20-1 and TRBJ1-5, with D maybe TRBD1 (6 bases). The V end lost 3 bases, the J end lost 1 base, and 13 bases lay between the germline ends. This CDR3 is built from 15 residues. CDR1 is DFQATT, CDR2 SNEGSKA, per germline (reference sequence).

Concerning this clonotype: A much larger clone is a single base away; this may be a read error. The chain is built from TRBV6-5 and TRBJ1-1, with a tentative D call TRBD1 (5 bases). The CDR3 runs 11 residues. Germline CDR1 and CDR2: MNHEY and SVGAGI. The V end lost 6 bases, the J end lost 6 bases, and 8 bases lay between the germline ends. The CDR3 DNA is TGTGCCAGCAGGGACAACGCTGAAGCTTTCTTT. This encodes CASRDNAEAFF.

This clonotype was found a few times. This sequence joins TRBV6-1 and TRBJ1-1; D unclear. Germline CDR1 and CDR2: MNHNS and SASEGT. This CDR3 contains 13 residues. The V gene lost 6 bases and the J gene lost 0 bases, with 8 bases spanning the gap. CDR3 nucleotide sequence: TGTGCCAGCAGGACGGTTATGAACACTGAAGCTTTCTTT. It codes for CASRTVMNTEAFF.

The chain recombines TRBV20-1 with TRBJ1-6, with 7 bases aligning to TRBD1. Germline trimming cut 3 bases from V and 1 base from J; bases unmatched to any gene: 3. The CDR3 totals 15 residues. Germline V gives CDR1 DFQATT, CDR2 SNEGSKA (reference sequence). The CDR3 coding sequence is TGCAGTGCTAGGGGGGGACAGTCCTATAATTCACCCCTCCACTTT. Its translation is CSARGGQSYNSPLHF.

The chain carries TRBV20-1 and TRBJ2-3; 9 bases are shared with TRBD1. The germline gives CDR1 DFQATT, CDR2 SNEGSKA (reference sequence). The CDR3 runs to 14 residues. V gave up 3 bases and J gave up 6 bases; unmatched junction bases: 7. Here the CDR3 DNA reads TGCAGTGCTAGGGAGGGGACAGGGTTGGATACGCAGTATTTT. Residues: CSAREGTGLDTQYF.

The chain carries TRBV4-1 and TRBJ1-4; 7 positions match TRBD1. Trimming took 0 bases from V and 4 from J; bases not matched to a gene: 2. Germline V gene data show CDR1 as MGHRA and CDR2 as YSYEKL. This CDR3 is 15 amino acids long. CDR3 in DNA: TGCGCCAGCAGCCAAGACGGGACAGTTAATGAAAAACTGTTTTTT. This gives the protein CASSQDGTVNEKLFF.

The chain uses TRBV3-1 and TRBJ2-7; 7 bases align to TRBD2. V was pared by 4 bases and J by 0 bases, with 6 bases of the junction left unmatched. The CDR3 extends over 15 amino acids. Germline V CDR1 and CDR2: LGHDT, YNNKEL (reference sequence). As DNA, the CDR3 is TGTGCCAGCAGCCGATTGACTAGCCCCTCCTACGAGCAGTACTTC. This gives the protein CASSRLTSPSYEQYF.

This clonotype was found a few times. The chain links TRBV7-9 to TRBJ1-5; D uncertain. The CDR3 is made up of 15 amino acids. Trimming cost V 5 bases and J 0 bases, with 11 bases left between them. CDR1 SEHNR and CDR2 FQNEAQ come from the germline V gene (reference sequence). The CDR3 loop is CASSEQTNSNQPQHF. CDR3 nucleotide sequence: TGTGCCAGCAGCGAACAGACGAATAGCAATCAGCCCCAGCATTTT.

V usage is TRBV24-1 and J usage is TRBJ1-4; D is uncertain. Germline V gene lookup returns CDR1 KGHDR and CDR2 SFDVKD. CDR3 size: 16 residues. V lost 9 bases and J 0 bases, leaving 16 bases between the germline ends. CDR3 amino acids: CATRAALDATNEKLFF. The CDR3 DNA follows: TGTGCCACCCGGGCGGCCCTGGATGCAACTAATGAAAAACTGTTTTTT.

This chain connects TRBV20-1 to TRBJ1-1; no clear D gene. Trimming took 4 bases from V and 9 from J, leaving 6 bases between them. The germline CDR1 and CDR2 sequences are DFQATT and SNEGSKA (reference sequence). The length of the CDR3 is 9 residues. CDR3 DNA: TGCAGTGCTACCCAAAAAGCTTTCTTT. Translated, it gives CSATQKAFF.

The chain combines TRBV20-1 with TRBJ1-5; 7 bases line up with TRBD1. With V trimmed by 0 bases and J by 5 bases, 1 base remained unmatched. CDR3 length: 13 amino acids. Germline assignment: CDR1 DFQATT and CDR2 SNEGSKA (reference sequence). CDR3 sequence reads: CSAREGTDQPQHF. The CDR3 DNA reads TGCAGTGCTAGAGAGGGGACAGATCAGCCCCAGCATTTT.

Worth noting for this clonotype: A read error may explain this, as a much larger clone is one base away. V is TRBV29-1 and J is TRBJ2-5, with 7 bases matching TRBD2. The tail of the sequence fits TRBJ2-7 better, so the J call may be wrong. CDR1 and CDR2 from the germline V gene are SQVTM and ANQGSEA. The CDR3 totals 13 residues. The CDR3, as DNA: TGCAGCGCTGAAGGCGGGAGATCCTACGAGCAGTACTTC. This sequence encodes CSAEGGRSYEQYF.

V and J are TRBV6-4 and TRBJ1-5; D is unclear. Germline lookup yields CDR1 MRHNA and CDR2 SNTAGT. This CDR3 spans 12 amino acids. V shed 3 bases and J shed 7 bases, with 7 bases lying between them. The CDR3 loop is CASSEHSQPQHF. The CDR3 nucleotides read TGTGCCAGCAGTGAGCACAGCCAGCCCCAGCATTTT.

The chain links TRBV6-2 or TRBV6-3 to TRBJ2-5; D is undetermined. The ends were cut back, 6 bases at V and 11 bases at J, with 16 bases in the middle. Germline V gene lookup returns CDR1 MNHEY and CDR2 SVGEGT. The CDR3 totals 12 residues. CDR3 DNA sequence: TGTGCCAGCAGCCCTCAGGTCTGGAAGCAGTACTTC. The encoded protein is CASSPQVWKQYF.

This clonotype came up a few times. The CDR3 DNA reads as TGTGCCAGCAGCCGCACTCCGGGACAGCTGGGAGGCTACACCTTC. It codes for CASSRTPGQLGGYTF. V gene TRBV4-2 combines with J gene TRBJ1-2; 7 nucleotides agree with TRBD1. This CDR3 has 15 residues. From germline, CDR1 is LGHNA and CDR2 YNFKEQ. V trimming: 4 bases; J trimming: 8 bases; junction bases outside the gene matches: 13.

About this clonotype: Since a much larger clone is just one base distant, this may be a read error. The chain joins TRBV4-2 to TRBJ1-5, with no clear D. The CDR3 is 13 amino acids. In germline, CDR1 is LGHNA, CDR2 YNFKEQ. Trimming took off 4 bases at V and 6 bases at J, with 10 bases between the two ends. This CDR3 is CASSPGSGQPQHF. The CDR3 bases are TGTGCCAGCAGCCCCGGTAGCGGTCAGCCCCAGCATTTT.